The sequence of this T cell receptor beta chain was determined in a study of early T cells in non-severe SARS-CoV-2 infection. CDR3 length: 14 residues. The germline V and J ends were trimmed by 1 base and 2 bases, with 9 bases remaining between them. The V gene's germline CDR1 is SGHTS and CDR2 YDEGEE. MiXCR was run by TCRdb on the 5' RACE reads, yielding one entry per CDR3 protein. The sample contains tens of thousands of distinct CDR3 sequences, roughly 14% of which appear only once. This clonotype was recorded a few times. Material: whole blood. The source of this sequence is an adult who was a healthcare worker with PCR-confirmed SARS-CoV-2 infection or an uninfected control (not recorded which). This chain connects TRBV5-8 to TRBJ1-1; D is uncertain. As DNA, the CDR3 is TGTGCCAGCAGCTTGACAGCCTCAAACACTGAAGCTTTCTTT. This translates into CASSLTASNTEAFF.